This T cell receptor beta chain was captured by sequencing in a study of response to subunit inactivated influenza vaccine. Germline V gene data show CDR1 as MNHEY and CDR2 as SVGEGT. The CDR3 is made up of 14 amino acids. V dropped 5 bases and J dropped 3 bases, with 11 bases sitting between them. The table lists this clonotype with a few counts. No antigen is known for it. Each CDR3 protein gets one entry after TCRdb re-called the RT-PCR reads with MiXCR. The table shows 490,000 or so distinct CDR3 sequences, with 6% to 9% occurring only once. The study's findings and limits: Authors suggested few new T cells are recruited by each seasonal influenza vaccination.

The TCR originated in a man between 45 and 75 years old who received an inactivated influenza vaccine. Sequenced here: PBMCs from blood, sampled about 23 months after vaccination. The chain has TRBV6-2 or TRBV6-3 and TRBJ1-5; D remains ambiguous. CDR3: CASSPSTLNQPQHF. The CDR3 coding sequence is TGTGCCAGCAGTCCCTCGACCCTCAATCAGCCCCAGCATTTT.